The sequence of this T cell receptor beta chain was determined in a study of identical twins. This CDR3 is built from 14 residues. V lost 6 bases, J lost 9 bases, and 6 bases stayed unmatched. Germline CDR1 is MGHDK and CDR2 is SYGVNS. TCRdb analysed the 5' RACE reads with MiXCR anew, one entry per CDR3 protein. This table has about 720,000 distinct CDR3 sequences, about 20% appearing once. A further study also used this sample, focusing on T cells expressing NK-cell markers.

The chain employs TRBV25-1 and TRBJ2-1; 12 bases are shared with TRBD2. The receptor's source is a woman aged 18-29 years in good health. The sample taken for sequencing was PBMCs. CDR3 residues: CASRTSGRVGEQFF. For the CDR3, the DNA is TGTGCCAGCAGGACTAGCGGGAGAGTAGGTGAGCAGTTCTTC.